This TCR beta chain was sequenced during a study of CD8+ T cells in alopecia areata. Extraction and reverse transcription of RNA yielded cDNA as the sequencing template. The table came from immunoSEQ multiplex PCR; TCRdb's copy has only in-frame clones and leaves some out. The sample contains roughly 23,000 clones, roughly half of which appear only once. Study-level points and caveats: Normal scalp showed lower clonality than lesional scalp, especially alopecia totalis/universalis.

Details on this clone: Its antigen remains unidentified.

The sample comprised NKG2D-high CD8+ T cells sorted from blood. The receptor was isolated from a human donor with alopecia areata.

This CDR3 reads CASHGTTGPPPDTQYF. In DNA, the CDR3 is TGTGCCAGTCACGGGACAACTGGACCACCACCGGATACGCAGTATTTT. This chain joins TRBV27 and TRBJ2-3; a weak D match, TRBD1 (6 bases). The CDR3 has 16 residues. Trimming pared 9 bases from V and 6 bases from J, leaving 25 bases between. Looked up from germline, CDR1 is MNHEY and CDR2 is SMNVEV (reference sequence).